Listed below are T cell receptor beta chains from one sample, sequenced in a study of regulatory and conventional T cells in RAG deficiency. Profiled with immunoSEQ multiplex PCR; TCRdb holds only in-frame clones, not every one. The table shows approximately 12,000 clones, with approximately 93% occurring only once. These same records also appear under a second study, on regulatory T cells.

The material sequenced was CD4+ effector T cells sorted from blood. These receptors came from a human donor in good health. Each CDR3 is given with its conserved first and last residue. The D gene is left open where the match is weak. Expanded clones are given a class, and other clones once, few, many or no size at all.

D gene: TRBD1; V gene: TRBV6-5; J gene: TRBJ1-2; CDR3 length: 13; clone size: .; CDR3 DNA: TGTGCCAGCACCCAGGGGGGGTTCGATGGCTACACCTTC; CDR3 protein: CASTQGGFDGYTF
D gene: .; V gene: TRBV28; J gene: TRBJ1-2; CDR3 length: 13; clone size: .; CDR3 DNA: TGTGCCAGCAGTTCAGGACTTACGGATGGCTACACCTTC; CDR3 protein: CASSSGLTDGYTF
D gene: .; V gene: TRBV7-2; J gene: TRBJ1-1; CDR3 length: 14; clone size: .; CDR3 DNA: TGTGCCAGCAGCTTAATAGTGTTTAACACTGAAGCTTTCTTT; CDR3 protein: CASSLIVFNTEAFF
D gene: .; V gene: TRBV9; J gene: TRBJ2-1; CDR3 length: 15; clone size: .; CDR3 DNA: TGTGCCAGCAGCGTAGAGAGTGGCTCCTACAATGAGCAGTTCTTC; CDR3 protein: CASSVESGSYNEQFF
D gene: .; V gene: TRBV30; J gene: TRBJ2-7; CDR3 length: 11; clone size: .; CDR3 DNA: TGTGCCTGGAGGAGGACCTACGAGCAGTACTTC; CDR3 protein: CAWRRTYEQYF
D gene: .; V gene: TRBV18; J gene: TRBJ2-1; CDR3 length: 13; clone size: .; CDR3 DNA: TGTGCCAGCGCAACCACTAGTTTGGTTGAGCAGTTCTTC; CDR3 protein: CASATTSLVEQFF
D gene: TRBD2; V gene: TRBV7-6; J gene: TRBJ2-1; CDR3 length: 14; clone size: .; CDR3 DNA: TGTGCCAGCAGCTTAGTGACTAGCAACAATGAGCAGTTCTTC; CDR3 protein: CASSLVTSNNEQFF
D gene: .; V gene: TRBV5-4; J gene: TRBJ2-2; CDR3 length: 12; clone size: .; CDR3 DNA: TGTGCCAGCAGCTTGGAAGCCGGGGAGCTGTTTTTT; CDR3 protein: CASSLEAGELFF
D gene: TRBD1; V gene: TRBV30; J gene: TRBJ1-4; CDR3 length: 15; clone size: .; CDR3 DNA: TGTGCCTGGAGTGCCTGGGACAGGCAAAATGAAAAACTGTTTTTT; CDR3 protein: CAWSAWDRQNEKLFF
D gene: TRBD1; V gene: TRBV7-2; J gene: TRBJ1-2; CDR3 length: 15; clone size: .; CDR3 DNA: TGTGCCAGCAGCTCCCGGGACAGGGCTAACTATGGCTACACCTTC; CDR3 protein: CASSSRDRANYGYTF
D gene: .; V gene: TRBV5-1; J gene: TRBJ1-6; CDR3 length: 17; clone size: .; CDR3 DNA: TGCGCCAGCAGCCGTGACAGTCCCAGCTCCTATAATTCACCCCTCCACTTT; CDR3 protein: CASSRDSPSSYNSPLHF
D gene: .; V gene: TRBV27; J gene: TRBJ1-3; CDR3 length: 17; clone size: .; CDR3 DNA: TGTGCCAGCAGTCCCCAAGGGGGACGAAGGTCTGGAAACACCATATATTTT; CDR3 protein: CASSPQGGRRSGNTIYF
D gene: TRBD2; V gene: TRBV9; J gene: TRBJ2-7; CDR3 length: 17; clone size: .; CDR3 DNA: TGTGCCAGCAGCCCCAGGTTGGGACTAGCGGGAATAGGCGAGCAGTACTTC; CDR3 protein: CASSPRLGLAGIGEQYF
D gene: .; V gene: TRBV21-1; J gene: TRBJ2-1; CDR3 length: 18; clone size: .; CDR3 DNA: TGTGCCAGCACAACCGGGGGATTGCGTTTATGGGATTACAATGAGCAGTTCTTC; CDR3 protein: CASTTGGLRLWDYNEQFF
D gene: .; V gene: TRBV9; J gene: TRBJ2-4; CDR3 length: 13; clone size: once; CDR3 DNA: TGTGCCAGCAGCGTAGTGGGCAGCGACATTCAGTACTTC; CDR3 protein: CASSVVGSDIQYF
D gene: .; V gene: TRBV28; J gene: TRBJ1-2; CDR3 length: 13; clone size: .; CDR3 DNA: TGTGCCAGCAGTTTTTCCGGTATCTATGGCTACACCTTC; CDR3 protein: CASSFSGIYGYTF
D gene: .; V gene: TRBV6-7; J gene: TRBJ2-6; CDR3 length: 17; clone size: .; CDR3 DNA: TGTGCCAGCAGTCGCATGACGCGTCAAAGTCGGGCCAACGTCCTGACTTTC; CDR3 protein: CASSRMTRQSRANVLTF
D gene: TRBD1; V gene: TRBV28; J gene: TRBJ2-7; CDR3 length: 15; clone size: once; CDR3 DNA: TGTGCCAGCAGTACAGCCGGGACAGCCTCCTACGAGCAGTACTTC; CDR3 protein: CASSTAGTASYEQYF
D gene: .; V gene: TRBV6-5; J gene: TRBJ1-2; CDR3 length: 16; clone size: .; CDR3 DNA: TGTGCCAGCAGTTCCAGATTCAGACAGGACATATCTGGCTACACCTTC; CDR3 protein: CASSSRFRQDISGYTF
D gene: .; V gene: TRBV5-6; J gene: TRBJ2-2; CDR3 length: 16; clone size: .; CDR3 DNA: TGTGCCAGCAGCGGGACCGGGACCTGGACCACCGGGGAGCTGTTTTTT; CDR3 protein: CASSGTGTWTTGELFF
D gene: .; V gene: TRBV5-1; J gene: TRBJ1-1; CDR3 length: 15; clone size: .; CDR3 DNA: TGCGCCAGCAGCCAACAACAGGGAATGAACACTGAAGCTTTCTTT; CDR3 protein: CASSQQQGMNTEAFF
D gene: TRBD1; V gene: TRBV2; J gene: TRBJ1-2; CDR3 length: 13; clone size: .; CDR3 DNA: TGTGCCAGCAGTGAAAACAGGGGAGTCGGCTACACCTTC; CDR3 protein: CASSENRGVGYTF
D gene: .; V gene: TRBV14; J gene: TRBJ1-6; CDR3 length: 17; clone size: .; CDR3 DNA: TGTGCCAGCAGCCAAGTCTGGGGACCGACGGCTAATTCACCCCTCCACTTT; CDR3 protein: CASSQVWGPTANSPLHF
D gene: .; V gene: TRBV7-2; J gene: TRBJ2-7; CDR3 length: 15; clone size: .; CDR3 DNA: TGTGCCAGCAGCACCAGCGGCTTAAGCTCCTACGAGCAGTACTTC; CDR3 protein: CASSTSGLSSYEQYF
D gene: .; V gene: TRBV7-8; J gene: TRBJ2-2; CDR3 length: 15; clone size: .; CDR3 DNA: TGTGCCAGCAGCACCCGGACAGCCAACACCGGGGAGCTGTTTTTT; CDR3 protein: CASSTRTANTGELFF